Each of the 30 T cell receptor beta chains below was sequenced from the same sample in a study of blood T cell repertoires in COVID-19. Sequencing used immunoSEQ multiplex PCR; TCRdb keeps in-frame clones, though not all of them. The table has 35,000 to 40,000 clones, about 90% seen once. The sequenced sample consisted of peripheral blood. These TCRs come from a man in his sixties or seventies with acute or convalescent COVID-19.

This clone was seen a handful of times. This chain uses TRBV5-6 with TRBJ1-1, with 8 bases that match TRBD1. The CDR3 contains 15 residues. J was trimmed by 7 bases and V by 4 bases; bases with no gene match: 12. In germline, CDR1 is SGHDT, CDR2 YYEEEE. CDR3 in DNA: TGTGCCAGCAGCCGTCTAGTGGACAGGGTAAGTGAAGCTTTCTTT. Translating gives CASSRLVDRVSEAFF.

The chain recombines TRBV7-8 with TRBJ2-2; no clear D. Germline assignment: CDR1 SGHVS and CDR2 FQNEAQ. V was shortened by 1 base and J by 4 bases, with 19 bases between the two germline ends. The CDR3 spans 18 residues. CDR3 in amino acids: CASSLGSRRMISTGELFF. CDR3 sequence (DNA): TGTGCCAGCAGCTTAGGAAGTCGGCGGATGATCAGCACCGGGGAGCTGTTTTTT. Combining the CDR3 with reference TRBV7-8 and TRBJ2-2 gives the whole variable domain GAGVSQSPRYKVAKRGQDVALRCDPISGHVSLFWYQQALGQGPEFLTYFQNEAQLDKSGLPSDRFFAERPEGSVSTLKIQRTQQEDSAVYLCASSLGSRRMISTGELFFGEGSRLTVL.

V usage is TRBV6-1 and J usage is TRBJ1-1; TRBD1 is a possible D gene (6 bases). Trimming took off 2 bases at V and 0 bases at J, with 7 bases between the two ends. The CDR3 runs 14 residues. CDR1 is MNHNS, CDR2 SASEGT, per germline. The CDR3 spells CASSERQVNTEAFF. Here the CDR3 DNA reads TGTGCCAGCAGTGAAAGACAGGTGAACACTGAAGCTTTCTTT.

The chain couples TRBV5-4 to TRBJ2-3, with 11 positions matching TRBD2. The CDR3 has 16 amino acids. Germline lookup yields CDR1 SGHNT and CDR2 YYREEE (reference sequence). The J segment lost 4 bases and the V segment lost 2 bases, leaving 6 bases of the junction unmatched. The CDR3 bases are TGTGCCAGCAGCTTTTGGACTAGCGGGCCTTCAGATACGCAGTATTTT. It translates to CASSFWTSGPSDTQYF.

The V gene is TRBV7-2, the J gene TRBJ2-7; D is possibly TRBD2 (6 bases). Germline CDR1 is SGHTA and CDR2 is FQGNSA. The length of the CDR3 is 13 residues. The V end was cut by 5 bases, the J end by 3 bases, with 11 bases between. The CDR3 spells CASSRRVNYEQYF. DNA of the CDR3: TGTGCCAGCAGCAGGAGGGTTAACTACGAGCAGTACTTC.

The rearrangement joins TRBV11-2 to TRBJ1-4, with TRBD1 matching over 7 bases. CDR3 length: 16 residues. The germline CDR1 and CDR2 sequences are SGHAT and FQNNGV. With V trimmed by 1 base and J by 5 bases, 7 bases remained unmatched. This chain's CDR3 is CASSLGRQGWNEKLFF. The CDR3 DNA sequence: TGTGCCAGCAGCTTAGGCCGACAGGGCTGGAATGAAAAACTGTTTTTT.

The V and J genes are TRBV10-3 and TRBJ2-1, with 7 nucleotides matching TRBD2. Germline lookup yields CDR1 ENHRY and CDR2 SYGVKD. V lost 3 bases to trimming and J lost 4 bases; unmatched junction nucleotides: 6. CDR3 length: 15 amino acids. The CDR3 coding sequence is TGTGCCATCAGTGAAGCTGGAGCGGGGTACAATGAGCAGTTCTTC. Its translation: CAISEAGAGYNEQFF.

The chain is built from TRBV9 and TRBJ1-3; D remains unclear. CDR1 is SGDLS and CDR2 is YYNGEE in the germline V gene. The CDR3 loop spans 15 amino acids. V lost 4 bases and J lost 0, with 11 bases in between. CDR3 in amino acids: CASSTQQISGNTIYF. CDR3 sequence (DNA): TGTGCCAGCAGCACTCAACAGATCTCTGGAAACACCATATATTTT. The full variable domain, in which reference TRBV9 and TRBJ1-3 provide the parts outside the CDR3, is DSGVTQTPKHLITATGQRVTLRCSPRSGDLSVYWYQQSLDQGLQFLIQYYNGEERAKGNILERFSAQQFPDLHSELNLSSLELGDSALYFCASSTQQISGNTIYFGEGSWLTVV.

The chain recombines TRBV28 with TRBJ1-2; 7 nucleotides line up with TRBD1. Per germline, CDR1 MDHEN and CDR2 SYDVKM. V was pared by 2 bases and J by 7 bases, with 4 bases of the junction left unmatched. There are 13 residues in the CDR3. The CDR3 here is CASSLGDSGGYTF. In nucleotides, the CDR3 is TGTGCCAGCAGTTTAGGGGACAGCGGTGGCTACACCTTC.

This chain links TRBV7-2 with TRBJ2-5; 7 bases fit TRBD1. After removal of 7 bases from V and 0 bases from J, the junction contained 5 bases not matched to a gene. Per the germline V gene, CDR1 is SGHTA and CDR2 is FQGNSA. The CDR3 covers 14 residues. The CDR3 is CASTGGQYQETQYF. The CDR3 DNA reads TGTGCCAGCACAGGGGGTCAGTACCAAGAGACCCAGTACTTC.

The chain combines TRBV4-2 with TRBJ1-5; D is possibly TRBD1 (5 bases). CDR1 and CDR2 (germline): LGHNA, YNFKEQ. This CDR3 region has 15 residues. V dropped 4 bases and J dropped 1 base, with 11 bases sitting between them. The CDR3 sequence: CASSPMTASNQPQHF. CDR3 DNA sequence: TGTGCCAGCAGCCCCATGACAGCAAGCAATCAGCCCCAGCATTTT.

This chain joins TRBV2 and TRBJ2-2; D is perhaps TRBD2 (5 bases). This CDR3 is 12 amino acids long. V was shortened by 5 bases and J by 6 bases, with 7 bases between the two germline ends. Germline CDR1 SNHLY, CDR2 FYNNEI. The CDR3 DNA is TGTGCCAGCAGTCCGAGGGCCGGGGAGCTGTTTTTT. Amino acids: CASSPRAGELFF.

V usage is TRBV4-2 and J usage is TRBJ2-2, with no clear D. The V gene lost 4 bases and the J gene lost 5 bases, with 11 bases spanning the gap. This CDR3 contains 14 residues. CDR1 and CDR2 from the germline V gene are LGHNA and YNFKEQ. The CDR3: CASSPLVKTGELFF. DNA for the CDR3: TGTGCCAGCAGCCCACTGGTGAAGACCGGGGAGCTGTTTTTT.

V and J are TRBV6-5 and TRBJ2-7; 12 bases map to TRBD2. V lost 6 bases, J lost 3 bases, and 3 bases stayed unmatched. Germline V lookup: CDR1 MNHEY, CDR2 SVGAGI. This CDR3 is built from 14 residues. CDR3 DNA sequence: TGTGCCAGCAGCCCGGGACTAGCGGGCTACGAGCAGTACTTC. Translated: CASSPGLAGYEQYF.

This chain uses TRBV18 with TRBJ2-5; TRBD2 matches 10 bases. V lost 3 bases and J lost 4; bases outside the gene matches: 5. CDR1 and CDR2 (germline): KGHSH, LQKENI. The CDR3 consists of 15 residues. The CDR3 nucleotides are TGTGCCAGCTCACCTCCGGGACTAGCGACAGAGACCCAGTACTTC. Its translation: CASSPPGLATETQYF.

The genes are TRBV28 and TRBJ1-1; D remains ambiguous. CDR1 is MDHEN and CDR2 is SYDVKM in the germline V gene. The CDR3 is made up of 13 amino acids. V was clipped by 2 bases and J by 4 bases, with 8 bases between them. The CDR3 DNA sequence: TGTGCCAGCAGTTTAAATCCGGGCACTGAAGCTTTCTTT. It specifies CASSLNPGTEAFF.

This chain connects TRBV2 to TRBJ2-7; 7 positions agree with TRBD1. V was pared by 8 bases and J by 0 bases, with 10 bases of the junction left unmatched. The CDR3 length is 15 residues. CDR1 and CDR2 (germline): SNHLY, FYNNEI. CDR3 nucleotides: TGTGCCAGCCTGAAATCCGGGACAGTCTCCTACGAGCAGTACTTC. Amino acid sequence: CASLKSGTVSYEQYF. The full variable domain, with the rest looked up from reference TRBV2 and TRBJ2-7, is EPEVTQTPSHQVTQMGQEVILRCVPISNHLYFYWYRQILGQKVEFLVSFYNNEISEKSEIFDDQFSVERPDGSNFTLKIRSTKLEDSAMYFCASLKSGTVSYEQYFGPGTRLTVT.

The chain joins TRBV20-1 to TRBJ2-7, with 9 bases aligning to TRBD1. The junction had 6 bases not matched to a gene; V was cut back by 3 bases and J by 3 bases. Germline values: CDR1 DFQATT, CDR2 SNEGSKA (reference sequence). This CDR3 spans 14 amino acids. The CDR3 loop reads CSASGTGRIYEQYF. CDR3 nucleotides: TGCAGTGCTAGTGGGACAGGGAGAATCTACGAGCAGTACTTC.

The chain recombines TRBV19 with TRBJ2-5, with 13 positions matching TRBD2. The trim removed 8 bases at V and 11 bases at J, leaving 8 bases unmatched. CDR1 LNHDA and CDR2 SQIVND come from the germline V gene (reference sequence). The CDR3 totals 13 residues. For the CDR3, the DNA is TGTGCCAGTCGGGTACTAGCGGGAGGGGCTCAGTACTTC. Encoded protein: CASRVLAGGAQYF.

The chain is built from TRBV19 and TRBJ2-7, with TRBD1 identical over 7 bases. This CDR3 has 15 amino acids. Germline loops: CDR1 LNHDA, CDR2 SQIVND (reference sequence). V dropped 4 bases and J dropped 2; count of bases not matched to a gene: 8. As DNA, the CDR3 is TGTGCCAGTAGTACCCGGACAGGCCAGACCTACGAGCAGTACTTC. This encodes CASSTRTGQTYEQYF.

The chain couples TRBV10-3 to TRBJ2-7; TRBD1 matches 8 bases. Germline assignment: CDR1 ENHRY and CDR2 SYGVKD. CDR3 length: 14 amino acids. Trimming took 2 bases from V and 4 from J; bases not matched to a gene: 4. This chain's CDR3 is CAISEPDRGYEQYF. The CDR3 DNA reads TGTGCCATCAGTGAGCCCGACAGGGGTTACGAGCAGTACTTC.

This clone was seen only once. The chain links TRBV11-3 to TRBJ1-1, with 7 nucleotides matching TRBD1. CDR3 size: 14 residues. V shed 5 bases and J 5 bases; nucleotides not matched to a gene: 8. In germline, CDR1 is SGHNT, CDR2 YENEEA. The CDR3 region is CASSRGGGGTEAFF. CDR3 sequence (DNA): TGTGCCAGCAGCCGAGGAGGGGGCGGTACTGAAGCTTTCTTT.

This chain links TRBV28 with TRBJ2-7; tentatively, D is TRBD2 (6 bases). Germline loops: CDR1 MDHEN, CDR2 SYDVKM. This CDR3 has 13 amino acids. Trimming left V 5 bases short and J 7 bases short, with 15 bases between. This CDR3 is CASSRAGRTEQYF. The DNA for the CDR3 is TGTGCCAGCAGTCGAGCGGGCAGGACGGAGCAGTACTTC.

This clone was seen only once. In nucleotides, the CDR3 is TGTGCCAGCAGCTTCGACAGGGGAGATTCACCCCTCCACTTT. This gives the protein CASSFDRGDSPLHF. The chain uses TRBV11-1 and TRBJ1-6, with TRBD1 identical over 8 bases. CDR1 is SGHAT and CDR2 is FQDESV in the germline V gene (reference sequence). The CDR3 runs to 14 residues. V dropped 3 bases and J dropped 8; count of bases not matched to a gene: 3.

This clone was counted once. This chain joins TRBV28 and TRBJ2-7; tentative D call: TRBD2 (6 bases). Germline V gene data show CDR1 as MDHEN and CDR2 as SYDVKM. CDR3 length: 15 residues. V was shortened by 3 bases and J by 4 bases, with 16 bases between the two germline ends. The CDR3 nucleotides read TGTGCCAGCAGTTTGGGTGGGGGGAACCTTTACGAGCAGTACTTC. It codes for CASSLGGGNLYEQYF.

V usage is TRBV6-5 and J usage is TRBJ1-4; weak D call: TRBD1 (6 bases). V lost 5 bases, J lost 3 bases, and 13 bases lay in between. CDR3 length equals 15 residues. Germline V gives CDR1 MNHEY, CDR2 SVGAGI. The CDR3 DNA sequence: TGTGCCAGCAGTCGCCTCAGGGGAGCTAATGAAAAACTGTTTTTT. Its translation is CASSRLRGANEKLFF.

The V call is TRBV5-1, the J call TRBJ2-7; TRBD1 might be the D (6 bases). There are 13 residues in the CDR3. V lost 1 base and J 6 bases, leaving 11 bases between the germline ends. CDR1 and CDR2 (germline): SGHRS, YFSETQ. The CDR3 DNA is TGCGCCAGCAGCTTGTTTTCAGGGGCCGAGCAGTACTTC. Translated: CASSLFSGAEQYF.

V gene TRBV7-3 combines with J gene TRBJ2-1; TRBD1 matches at 7 bases. V dropped 5 bases and J dropped 7; count of bases not matched to a gene: 2. This CDR3 is built from 12 residues. Germline CDR1 is SGHTA and CDR2 is FQGTGA. The DNA for the CDR3 is TGTGCCAGCAGCATACAGGGGAATGAGCAGTTCTTC. The encoded protein is CASSIQGNEQFF.

V gene TRBV2 combines with J gene TRBJ2-5; TRBD1 agrees at 9 bases. This CDR3 comprises 13 residues. Losses at the gene ends were 6 bases for V and 3 bases for J; bases not matched to a gene: 2. Germline CDR1 and CDR2: SNHLY and FYNNEI. The CDR3 here is CASSRDREETQYF. DNA for the CDR3: TGTGCCAGCAGCAGGGACAGGGAAGAGACCCAGTACTTC.

The chain recombines TRBV7-9 with TRBJ2-1, with TRBD2 identical over 12 bases. This CDR3 has 18 amino acids. From germline, CDR1 is SEHNR and CDR2 FQNEAQ (reference sequence). Trimming took 5 bases from V and 8 from J; bases not matched to a gene: 16. The CDR3, as DNA: TGTGCCAGCAGCCAAAAGGGACTAGCGGGCCTCCCTTCGGATGAGCAGTTCTTC. Amino acids: CASSQKGLAGLPSDEQFF.